These T cell receptor beta chains were read from a single sample in a study of OX40 agonist ivuxolimab in advanced cancers. Some clones are missing from TCRdb's copy, which holds only in-frame ones; the method was immunoSEQ multiplex PCR. The sample includes roughly 82,000 clones, 70% to 90% of them seen just once. The sequences come from CD4+ or CD8+ T cells sorted from blood, collected in a trial of the OX40 agonist ivuxolimab. The receptors shown here come from an adult with an advanced solid tumor such as melanoma, head and neck, liver or kidney cancer. Both conserved end residues are part of each CDR3. Fields, in order: clone size, CDR3 length, J gene, D gene, V gene, CDR3 DNA, CDR3 protein. D genes are given only for firm matches. A clone size is listed for some rows: how often the clone was seen (once, few, many), or a class if it is expanded.

>few|14|TRBJ1-2|.|TRBV19
TGTGCCAGTAGTATAGAGCGCACCGGCTATGGCTACACCTTC
CASSIERTGYGYTF
>.|15|TRBJ2-7|TRBD1|TRBV10-3
TGTGCCATCAGGGATGACAGGGGTGTTTCCTACGAGCAGTACTTC
CAIRDDRGVSYEQYF
>.|15|TRBJ2-5|.|TRBV28
TGTGCCAGCAGTCTCTTTTTAGGACCCCAAGAGACCCAGTACTTC
CASSLFLGPQETQYF
>.|16|TRBJ2-5|TRBD1|TRBV2
TGTGCCAGCAGAAAGACCGGGACAGCGCTCCAAGAGACCCAGTACTTC
CASRKTGTALQETQYF
>.|12|TRBJ2-7|.|TRBV2
TGTGCCAGCACCTTCTACGCTGGCGAGCAGTACTTC
CASTFYAGEQYF
>.|16|TRBJ2-7|TRBD1|TRBV2
TGTGCCAGCAGCTTTGCAATAGGGACAGGACCTTACGAGCAGTACTTC
CASSFAIGTGPYEQYF
>.|15|TRBJ2-5|.|TRBV5-4
TGTGCCAGCAGGGGGACTGACAAGTACCAAGAGACCCAGTACTTC
CASRGTDKYQETQYF
>.|20|TRBJ2-7|TRBD2|TRBV28
TGTGCCAGCAGTTTTTTAGCACGCCAATTTCTAGCGGGACCAACCTACGAGCAGTACTTC
CASSFLARQFLAGPTYEQYF
>.|16|TRBJ2-5|.|TRBV5-1
TGCGCCAGCAGCTTGGAATTACTGTCTGATCGTAAGGCCCAGTACTTC
CASSLELLSDRKAQYF
>.|16|TRBJ2-2|.|TRBV5-4
TGTGCCAGCAGCCTAGACAGGGCAGGGAGGACCGGGGAGCTGTTTTTT
CASSLDRAGRTGELFF
>.|15|TRBJ2-7|TRBD1|TRBV2
TGTGCCAGCAGAGCCGGACAGGGTAGGCCCTACGAGCAGTACTTC
CASRAGQGRPYEQYF
>.|16|TRBJ2-7|.|TRBV5-4
TGTGCCAGCAGCTTGAAAGGGGACACCTTCTCCTACGAGCAGTACTTC
CASSLKGDTFSYEQYF
>once|16|TRBJ2-5|TRBD1|TRBV5-1
TGCGCCAGCAGCTCATTGAGTAACAGGGGGCAAGAGACCCAGTACTTC
CASSSLSNRGQETQYF
>.|16|TRBJ2-5|TRBD2|TRBV11-2
TGTGCCAGCAGCATCCTAGCGGGAGATATTGTCGAGACCCAGTACTTC
CASSILAGDIVETQYF
>.|11|TRBJ2-1|.|TRBV2
TGTGCCAGCAGTGAGACTTCGGGGCAGTTCTTC
CASSETSGQFF
>.|13|TRBJ2-3|.|TRBV7-2
TGTGCCAGCAGCAAGACTCGGGGAGATACGCAGTATTTT
CASSKTRGDTQYF
>.|18|TRBJ2-2|.|TRBV15
TGTGCCACCAGCAGAGATTTGCCGACTTATACGGGATCGGGGGAGCTGTTTTTT
CATSRDLPTYTGSGELFF
>.|17|TRBJ1-6|TRBD1|TRBV2
TGTGCCAGCAGTATCGGACAGGGAAACCCCTATAATTCACCCCTCCACTTT
CASSIGQGNPYNSPLHF
>.|15|TRBJ1-6|TRBD1|TRBV5-5
TGTGCCAGCAGCTTGCTGGGACAGGGGGGCTCACCCCTCCACTTT
CASSLLGQGGSPLHF
>.|16|TRBJ2-5|TRBD2|TRBV7-2
TGTGCCAGCAGCTCCCAAGGACTAGCGGGGGGGGAGACCCAGTACTTC
CASSSQGLAGGETQYF
>.|15|TRBJ2-1|TRBD1|TRBV7-3
TGTGCCAGCAGCCGTCAGGGGGCGCGGCCCAATGAGCAGTTCTTC
CASSRQGARPNEQFF
>once|15|TRBJ2-2|TRBD1|TRBV6-5
TGTGCCAGCAGTTTACGACAGGGCTACACCGGGGAGCTGTTTTTT
CASSLRQGYTGELFF
>.|15|TRBJ2-3|TRBD2|TRBV5-1
TGCGCCAGCAGCTTGGTGTCTAGCGGGGGTGATACGCAGTATTTT
CASSLVSSGGDTQYF
>.|23|TRBJ2-3|TRBD2|TRBV13
TGTGCCAGCAGCTTATTTTGGGTCTTGGGGCGGACCCTAGCGGGGGGGCCCGGAGATACGCAGTATTTT
CASSLFWVLGRTLAGGPGDTQYF
>few|14|TRBJ1-6|.|TRBV7-2
TGTGCCAGCAGCTTAGGGCCAGGGGATTCACCCCTCCACTTT
CASSLGPGDSPLHF
>few|15|TRBJ1-5|.|TRBV4-1
TGCGCCAGCAGCCAAGATGTGAGGCCAAATCAGCCCCAGCATTTT
CASSQDVRPNQPQHF
>.|14|TRBJ1-5|.|TRBV6-5
TGTGCCAGCAGTTCGGCCGGAACCCGCTCGCCCCAGCATTTT
CASSSAGTRSPQHF
>few|16|TRBJ1-5|TRBD1|TRBV7-8
TGTGCCAGCAGCTTAGAGGGACAGGGTTTCAATCAGCCCCAGCATTTT
CASSLEGQGFNQPQHF
>.|15|TRBJ1-4|TRBD1|TRBV10-3
TGTGCCATCAGCCCGACAGGGGGACGGGATGAAAAACTGTTTTTT
CAISPTGGRDEKLFF
>few|14|TRBJ2-3|.|TRBV7-3
TGTGCCAGCAGCCCGGGACAACGTGCAGATACGCAGTATTTT
CASSPGQRADTQYF
>.|20|TRBJ2-6|TRBD1|TRBV4-2
TGTGCCAGCAGCCAAGTCGGGACAGGGGTTTTCGGCTCTGGGGCCAACGTCCTGACTTTC
CASSQVGTGVFGSGANVLTF
>.|15|TRBJ2-7|TRBD1|TRBV27
TGTGCCAGCAGTATGAACCACAGGGGTGCAGGCGAGCAGTACTTC
CASSMNHRGAGEQYF
>.|13|TRBJ2-1|.|TRBV27
TGTGCCAGCAGTCCCCGGCGCACGACGGAGCAGTTCTTC
CASSPRRTTEQFF
>.|13|TRBJ2-7|.|TRBV6-6
TGTGCCAGCAGTTATCCCGGGGGGCACGAGCAGTACTTC
CASSYPGGHEQYF
>.|15|TRBJ1-5|.|TRBV5-3
TGTGCCAGAAGCAGCCGGGGACTGCGCAATCAGCCCCAGCATTTT
CARSSRGLRNQPQHF
>.|14|TRBJ1-1|.|TRBV28
TGTGCCAGCAGCCTCAGTGGACGGTACACTGAAGCTTTCTTT
CASSLSGRYTEAFF
>.|14|TRBJ2-7|.|TRBV7-8
TGTGCCTTGGGGGCGTGGGATAGCTCCTACGAGCAGTACTTC
CALGAWDSSYEQYF
>.|16|TRBJ2-4|.|TRBV6-1
TGTGCCAGCAGTGAAGGGGCAGGGTGGGCCAAAAACATTCAGTACTTC
CASSEGAGWAKNIQYF
>.|16|TRBJ1-2|.|TRBV28
TGTGCCAGCACCAAGACGATGGGGACCTTTAACTATGGCTACACCTTC
CASTKTMGTFNYGYTF
>.|14|TRBJ2-5|.|TRBV5-4
TGTGCCAGCAGCTTGGGGACAATTCAAGAGACCCAGTACTTC
CASSLGTIQETQYF
>.|15|TRBJ2-5|TRBD2|TRBV19
TGTGCCAGTAGTATGAGGGCGGGCAACGGGAGGATCCAGTACTTC
CASSMRAGNGRIQYF
>.|14|TRBJ1-4|TRBD1|TRBV28
TGTGCCAGCAAAATCCCAGGGGGTGGTGAAAAACTGTTTTTT
CASKIPGGGEKLFF
>.|13|TRBJ1-2|.|TRBV5-4
TGTGCCAGCAGCTTACAGGGAAGCTATGGCTACACCTTC
CASSLQGSYGYTF
>.|13|TRBJ2-3|.|TRBV7-8
TGTGCCAGCAGCTTGTCCGGAGCAGATACGCAGTATTTT
CASSLSGADTQYF
>.|16|TRBJ2-7|TRBD2|TRBV4-1
TGCGCCAGCAGTCGGACTAGCGGGAGCGAGGCCTACGAGCAGTACTTC
CASSRTSGSEAYEQYF
>.|15|TRBJ1-3|.|TRBV9
TGTGCCAGCAGCGTCTCCCTTTCGACAGGAAACACCATATATTTT
CASSVSLSTGNTIYF
>.|16|TRBJ1-2|TRBD1|TRBV5-1
TGCGCCAGCAGCCCTGGACAGGGGGCTAATCGGTATGGCTACACCTTC
CASSPGQGANRYGYTF
>.|14|TRBJ2-2|.|TRBV19
TGTGCCAGTAGTAGCGACGCGAACACCGGGGAGCTGTTTTTT
CASSSDANTGELFF
>once|17|TRBJ2-2|TRBD1|TRBV13
TGTGCCAGCAGCTTAACAAGGTCGAGGGGGCGGACCGGGGAGCTGTTTTTT
CASSLTRSRGRTGELFF
>.|17|TRBJ2-3|TRBD2|TRBV6-1
TGTGCCAGCAGTGAAGCGGTACCGGGACTATCCACAGATACGCAGTATTTT
CASSEAVPGLSTDTQYF
>.|12|TRBJ2-7|.|TRBV15
TGTGCCACCAGTATGAGGGACGGGGAGCAGTACTTC
CATSMRDGEQYF
>.|18|TRBJ1-4|TRBD1|TRBV5-1
TGCGCCAGCAGCAACGTGTTGCCGGACAGGGGCCGGGGTGAAAAACTGTTTTTT
CASSNVLPDRGRGEKLFF
>.|13|TRBJ1-2|TRBD1|TRBV6-5
TGTGCCAGCAGTTACGACAGGGGGCTAGGCTACACCTTC
CASSYDRGLGYTF
>.|14|TRBJ1-5|.|TRBV19
TGTGCCAGTACCCGGGGGCTCAGCAATCAGCCCCAGCATTTT
CASTRGLSNQPQHF
>.|13|TRBJ2-1|.|TRBV10-3
TGTGCCATCAGTGGGTTAGTCGGGAGACGTCAGTTCTTC
CAISGLVGRRQFF
>.|13|TRBJ2-1|TRBD2|TRBV5-1
TGCGCCAGCAGCTCGGTCCCTAGCGGGAGTCCGTTCTTC
CASSSVPSGSPFF
>.|15|TRBJ2-5|TRBD2|TRBV18
TGTGCCAGCTCACCTGCCGCGGGGGGAAGAGAGACCCAGTACTTC
CASSPAAGGRETQYF
>.|13|TRBJ1-6|.|TRBV9
TGTGCCAGCAGCGTAGTCGATAATTCACCCCTCCACTTT
CASSVVDNSPLHF
>.|14|TRBJ1-3|.|TRBV21-1
TGTGCCAGCAGCCCCCCCCGGACAGGAAACACCATATATTTT
CASSPPRTGNTIYF
>.|14|TRBJ1-2|.|TRBV28
TGTGCCAGCAGTTTAATCGCGGCCCCCTATGGCTACACCTTC
CASSLIAAPYGYTF